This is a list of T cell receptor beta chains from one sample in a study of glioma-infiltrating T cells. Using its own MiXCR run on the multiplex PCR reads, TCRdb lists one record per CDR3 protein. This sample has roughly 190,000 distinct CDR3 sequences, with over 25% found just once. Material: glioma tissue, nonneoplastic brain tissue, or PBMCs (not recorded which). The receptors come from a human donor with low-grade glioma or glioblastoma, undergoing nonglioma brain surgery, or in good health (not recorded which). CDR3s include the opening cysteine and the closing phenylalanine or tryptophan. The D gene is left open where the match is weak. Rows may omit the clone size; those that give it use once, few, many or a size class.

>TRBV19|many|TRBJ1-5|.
TGTGCCAGTAGTGTACAAGGGGGCAATCAGCCCCAGCATTTT
CASSVQGGNQPQHF
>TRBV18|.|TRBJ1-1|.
TGTGCCAGCTCAGCATTGGACGGGGATGAAGCTTTCTTT
CASSALDGDEAFF
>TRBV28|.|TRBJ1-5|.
TGTGCCACCCGCCTAAGGGATGGAAATCAGCCCCAGCATTTT
CATRLRDGNQPQHF
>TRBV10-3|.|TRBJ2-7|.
TGTGCCATCAGTGAGTCCGCTCGTCACTACGAGCAGTACTTC
CAISESARHYEQYF
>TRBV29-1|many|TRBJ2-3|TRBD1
TGCAGCGCCACCGGGACAGGGGGCTGGGATACGCAGTATTTT
CSATGTGGWDTQYF
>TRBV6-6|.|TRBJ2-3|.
TGTGCCAGCAGAGCGCGGAATGAGCAGTATTTT
CASRARNEQYF
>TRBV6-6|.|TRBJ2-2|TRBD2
TGTGCCAGCAGTATAGCGGGAGGGCCAAGCACCGGGGAGCTGTTTTTT
CASSIAGGPSTGELFF
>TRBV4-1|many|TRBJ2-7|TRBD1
TGCGCCAGCAGCCGCCTCCGGGACAGCACCTACGAGCAGTACTTC
CASSRLRDSTYEQYF
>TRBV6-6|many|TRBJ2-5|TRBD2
TGTGCCAGCAGTTACCTAGGACTAGCGGGACAAGAGACCCAGTACTTC
CASSYLGLAGQETQYF
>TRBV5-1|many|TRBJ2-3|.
TGCGCCAGCAGCTTTGTTGGTGAGGATACGCAGTATTTT
CASSFVGEDTQYF
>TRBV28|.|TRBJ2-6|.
TGTGCCAGCAGATGGACCCGGGACACCAGCTCTGGGGCCAACGTCGTGACTTTC
CASRWTRDTSSGANVVTF
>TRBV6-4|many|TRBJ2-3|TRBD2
TGTGCCAGCAGTGAAGAACTAGCGGGAGGCCTTAGCACAGATACGCAGTATTTT
CASSEELAGGLSTDTQYF
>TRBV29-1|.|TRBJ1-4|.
TGCAGCGTTTTGACAGGAGCAACTAATAAAAAACTGTTTTTT
CSVLTGATNKKLFF
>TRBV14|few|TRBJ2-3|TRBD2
TGTGCCAGCAGCCAAGACCCCCCACTAGCGGGAGGTCCCTTTTATTTT
CASSQDPPLAGGPFYF
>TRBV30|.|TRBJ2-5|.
TGTGCCTGGAGTGCCTTAACTGGTGGCCAGTACTTC
CAWSALTGGQYF
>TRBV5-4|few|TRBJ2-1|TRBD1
TGTGCCAGCAGCTTGGACAGGGGCGCCTACAATGAGCAGTTCTTC
CASSLDRGAYNEQFF
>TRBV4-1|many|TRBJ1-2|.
TGCGCCAGCAGGCCCGAGGGGCCTTATGGCTACACCTTC
CASRPEGPYGYTF
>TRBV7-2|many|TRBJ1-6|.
TGTGCCAGCAGCTCAAATGTCAATCCCAATTCACCCCTCCACTTT
CASSSNVNPNSPLHF
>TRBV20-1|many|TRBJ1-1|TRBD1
TGCAGTGCTAGATCCGACAGGGTCACTGAAGCTTTCTTT
CSARSDRVTEAFF
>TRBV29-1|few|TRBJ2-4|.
TGCAGCGTTGAAGATAATTACAGCAAAAACATTCAGTACTTC
CSVEDNYSKNIQYF
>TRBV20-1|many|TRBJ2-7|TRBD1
TGCAGTGCTAGAGATGAGGGACAGGGACACGAGCAGTACTTC
CSARDEGQGHEQYF
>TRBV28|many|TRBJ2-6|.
TGTGCCAGCAGCATTAGACAGAATCCCGATCCCTCTGGGGCCAACGTCCTGACTTTC
CASSIRQNPDPSGANVLTF
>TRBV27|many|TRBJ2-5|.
TGTGCCAGCAAATTTTCCCTGATAGAGGAGACCCAGTACTTC
CASKFSLIEETQYF
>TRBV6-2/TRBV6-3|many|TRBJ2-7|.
TGTGCCAGCAGATCACAGTCGCCCCCCTACGAGCAGTACTTC
CASRSQSPPYEQYF